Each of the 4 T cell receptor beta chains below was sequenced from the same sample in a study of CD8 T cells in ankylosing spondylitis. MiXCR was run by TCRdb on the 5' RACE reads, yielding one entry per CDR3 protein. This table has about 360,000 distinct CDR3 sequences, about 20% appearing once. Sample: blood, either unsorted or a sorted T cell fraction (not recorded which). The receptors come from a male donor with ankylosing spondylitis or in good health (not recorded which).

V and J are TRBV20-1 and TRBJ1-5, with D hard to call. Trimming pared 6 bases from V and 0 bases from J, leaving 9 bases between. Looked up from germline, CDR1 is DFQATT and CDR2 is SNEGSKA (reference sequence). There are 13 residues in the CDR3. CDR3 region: CSAPDYSNQPQHF. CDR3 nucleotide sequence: TGCAGTGCCCCGGATTATAGCAATCAGCCCCAGCATTTT.

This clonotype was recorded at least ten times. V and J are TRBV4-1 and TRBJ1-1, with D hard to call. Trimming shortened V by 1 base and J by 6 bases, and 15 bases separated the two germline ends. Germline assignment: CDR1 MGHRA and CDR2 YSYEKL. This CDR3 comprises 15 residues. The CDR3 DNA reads TGCGCCAGCAGCCAAGTCGTCGGGTTCCCCGCTGAAGCTTTCTTT. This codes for CASSQVVGFPAEAFF.

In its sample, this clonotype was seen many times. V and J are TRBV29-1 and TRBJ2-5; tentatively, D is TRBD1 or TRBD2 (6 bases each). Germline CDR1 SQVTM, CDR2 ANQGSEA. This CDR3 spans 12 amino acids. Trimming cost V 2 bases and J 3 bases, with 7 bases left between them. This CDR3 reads CSVERGEETQYF. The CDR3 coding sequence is TGCAGCGTTGAAAGGGGGGAAGAGACCCAGTACTTC.

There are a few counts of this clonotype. The CDR3 DNA follows: TGCAGCGTTGAACTACGGGGGCGGGGTGCCGGGGAGCTGTTTTTT. Its protein is CSVELRGRGAGELFF. The J gene is TRBJ2-2, the V gene TRBV29-1, with D tentatively TRBD1 or TRBD2 (6 bases each). The CDR3 consists of 15 residues. CDR1 is SQVTM and CDR2 is ANQGSEA in the germline V gene. V was trimmed by 2 bases and J by 6 bases, leaving 16 bases between them.